This record concerns one TCR beta chain sequence. Its antigen remains unknown. The data were obtained in a study of T-cell memory formation after mild COVID-19. Germline values: CDR1 SQVTM, CDR2 ANQGSEA. V was shortened by 3 bases and J by 7 bases, with 21 bases between the two germline ends. The CDR3 loop spans 15 amino acids. Overall study results and limits: Several responding clones turned up in pre-infection memory, indicating that cross-reactive memory may have taken part. Among contracting clones, CD4+ were mainly CM/EM and CD8+ enriched in EMRA. Later expanders leaned toward CD4+, whereas clones contracting from day 15 to 85 were balanced CD4/CD8.

Barcoded TCR alpha and TCR beta cDNA libraries with UMIs came from 5'RACE using constant-segment primers. MiXCR, applied by TCRdb to the 5' RACE reads, yields one record per CDR3 protein. The sample yields about 610,000 distinct CDR3 sequences, around a sixth seen once. The chain carries TRBV29-1 and TRBJ1-1; no definite D call. The sequencing sample was made of PBMCs or a T cell subset sorted from them (not recorded which). The source is an adult woman who had mild COVID-19 (a few samples of this study predate the infection). Cell type and time point are not known. The CDR3 reads CSVETPVYEGFEAFF. The CDR3 region has the DNA TGCAGCGTTGAGACGCCAGTGTATGAGGGCTTTGAAGCTTTCTTT.